The 17 T cell receptor beta chains below come from one sample, sequenced in a study of T-cell memory formation after mild COVID-19. TCRdb re-analysed the 5' RACE reads in MiXCR, keeping a single row per CDR3 protein. This sample has about 500,000 distinct CDR3 sequences, with roughly 20% found just once. Material for sequencing was PBMCs or a T cell subset sorted from them (not recorded which). The receptors originated from an adult woman who had mild COVID-19 (a few samples of this study predate the infection). Cell type and time point are not known.

J is TRBJ1-4 and V is TRBV2; 7 bases are shared with TRBD1. Germline-derived CDR1 and CDR2 are SNHLY and FYNNEI. Trimming at V came to 4 bases and at J to 4 bases, leaving 15 bases not matched to a gene. The CDR3 covers 18 residues. CDR3 nucleotides: TGTGCCAGCAGTGGGGACAGCCTCGCCGGGGGGTTTAATGAAAAACTGTTTTTT. Translating it yields CASSGDSLAGGFNEKLFF.

This clonotype came up a few times. The rearrangement links TRBV29-1 to TRBJ1-1, with 8 bases aligning to TRBD1. Per the germline V gene, CDR1 is SQVTM and CDR2 is ANQGSEA. This CDR3 spans 13 amino acids. The junction had 6 bases not matched to a gene; V was cut back by 3 bases and J by 6 bases. The DNA for the CDR3 is TGCAGCGTTGATAGGGCAGGGGGCCCTGAAGCTTTCTTT. It codes for CSVDRAGGPEAFF.

This clonotype came up a few times. This chain connects TRBV12-3 or TRBV12-4 to TRBJ2-1, with D maybe TRBD1 (6 bases). The CDR3 is 15 residues long. The V gene lost 6 bases and the J gene lost 2 bases, with 14 bases spanning the gap. The CDR3 region is CASRNPGDPYNEQFF. In nucleotides, the CDR3 is TGTGCCAGCAGGAACCCAGGGGATCCCTACAATGAGCAGTTCTTC.

This clonotype was recorded a few times. This rearrangement joins TRBV18 to TRBJ1-1, with D unresolved. CDR1 and CDR2 from the germline V gene are KGHSH and LQKENI. V was clipped by 1 base and J by 2 bases, with 8 bases between them. This CDR3 comprises 14 residues. The CDR3 sequence is CASSPQVSNTEAFF. CDR3 in DNA: TGTGCCAGCTCACCACAGGTGTCAAACACTGAAGCTTTCTTT.

This clonotype came up a few times. V usage is TRBV4-1 and J usage is TRBJ2-7, with 10 bases matching TRBD1. Germline CDR1 reads MGHRA; CDR2 reads YSYEKL. The junction had 8 bases not matched to a gene; V was cut back by 3 bases and J by 3 bases. The CDR3 has 16 amino acids. The CDR3 loop is CASSQLPGQGYYEQYF. For the CDR3, the DNA is TGCGCCAGCAGCCAGCTCCCGGGACAGGGGTACTACGAGCAGTACTTC.

This clonotype was counted a few times. The chain combines TRBV10-3 with TRBJ2-1; the match to TRBD2 covers 11 bases. The ends lost 0 bases at V and 4 bases at J; junction bases unmatched: 8. The length of the CDR3 is 18 residues. Per the germline V gene, CDR1 is ENHRY and CDR2 is SYGVKD. The CDR3 sequence is CAISESDILAGEYNEQFF. As DNA, the CDR3 is TGTGCCATCAGTGAGTCGGATATACTAGCGGGAGAATACAATGAGCAGTTCTTC.

This clonotype has only a few counts. The J gene is TRBJ2-1, the V gene TRBV6-2 or TRBV6-3, with 8 bases lining up with TRBD2. V shed 6 bases, J shed 2 bases, and the junction held 9 bases outside the gene matches. The CDR3 extends over 16 amino acids. Germline lookup yields CDR1 MNHEY and CDR2 SVGEGT. The CDR3 DNA follows: TGTGCCAGCAGCTCTGAGCGGGAGCCCGCCTACAATGAGCAGTTCTTC. Its protein product is CASSSEREPAYNEQFF.

The chain carries TRBV27 and TRBJ2-1; D is perhaps TRBD1 or TRBD2 (5 bases each). The ends were cut back, 5 bases at V and 7 bases at J, with 15 bases in the middle. The length of the CDR3 is 14 residues. In germline, CDR1 is MNHEY, CDR2 SMNVEV (reference sequence). CDR3 sequence: CASSLRAGRNEQFF. The CDR3 DNA is TGTGCCAGCAGTCTCCGTGCAGGGAGAAATGAGCAGTTCTTC.

The V gene is TRBV4-1, the J gene TRBJ1-5, with a possible D match to TRBD1 (5 bases). V gave up 1 base and J gave up 9 bases, with 19 bases separating them. CDR1 and CDR2 (germline): MGHRA, YSYEKL. The CDR3 spans 16 residues. The CDR3 DNA reads TGCGCCAGCAGCCAAGGCACGGGACGGCGCCCTTTGCCCCAGCATTTT. The encoded protein is CASSQGTGRRPLPQHF.

The table lists this clonotype with a few counts. V and J are TRBV20-1 and TRBJ1-5; D perhaps matches TRBD1 (5 bases). CDR1 and CDR2 from the germline V gene are DFQATT and SNEGSKA (reference sequence). The CDR3 totals 13 residues. V was cut by 3 bases and J by 5 bases, with 11 bases left in between. CDR3 DNA sequence: TGCAGTGCTAGGGTTTGGGGGGATCAGCCCCAGCATTTT. The encoded protein is CSARVWGDQPQHF.

This clonotype was recorded a few times. The chain is built from TRBV4-1 and TRBJ1-6, with D possibly TRBD1 on 6 matching bases. The CDR3 extends over 15 amino acids. Germline CDR1 MGHRA, CDR2 YSYEKL. V gave up 1 base and J gave up 6 bases, with 10 bases separating them. The CDR3 region is CASSQGGHINSPLHF. The DNA of the CDR3 is TGCGCCAGCAGCCAAGGGGGGCACATTAATTCACCCCTCCACTTT.

This clonotype was seen only a few times. The chain has TRBV7-3 and TRBJ2-1; 7 bases agree with TRBD2. Looked up from germline, CDR1 is SGHTA and CDR2 is FQGTGA. There are 15 residues in the CDR3. V trimming: 1 base; J trimming: 3 bases; junction bases outside the gene matches: 3. DNA of the CDR3: TGTGCCAGCAGCTTAAGGTCGGGAGGCTACAATGAGCAGTTCTTC. Protein sequence: CASSLRSGGYNEQFF.

This clonotype appeared a few times. The rearrangement uses TRBV3-1 and TRBJ2-7; D could derive from TRBD1 or TRBD2 (5 bases each). There are 16 residues in the CDR3. Trimming took off 2 bases at V and 0 bases at J, with 14 bases between the two ends. CDR1 is LGHDT and CDR2 is YNNKEL in the germline V gene (reference sequence). The CDR3 nucleotides read TGTGCCAGCAGCCAATACCGGGGCAAGAGCTCCTACGAGCAGTACTTC. It yields the protein CASSQYRGKSSYEQYF.

The chain uses TRBV5-1 and TRBJ2-4; 8 positions match TRBD1. The CDR3 is 14 residues long. CDR1 is SGHRS, CDR2 YFSETQ, per germline. V lost 0 bases and J lost 7; bases outside the gene matches: 3. The CDR3: CASSLGGQVNIQYF. CDR3 coding DNA: TGCGCCAGCAGCTTGGGGGGACAGGTCAACATTCAGTACTTC.

This clonotype was detected ten times or more. The chain recombines TRBV7-9 with TRBJ2-7; a possible D gene is TRBD2 (5 bases). V was trimmed by 1 base and J by 4 bases, leaving 8 bases between them. The CDR3 runs to 13 residues. Germline values: CDR1 SEHNR, CDR2 FQNEAQ (reference sequence). The CDR3 region has the DNA TGTGCCAGCAGCTTAGGACTAAATTACGAGCAGTACTTC. Translating gives CASSLGLNYEQYF.

The chain employs TRBV7-8 and TRBJ2-3; a weak D match, TRBD1 (5 bases). Deletions cut 0 bases from V and 0 bases from J, with 13 bases between. The germline CDR1 and CDR2 sequences are SGHVS and FQNEAQ. This CDR3 spans 17 amino acids. The CDR3 sequence: CASSLAWGPTSTDTQYF. In DNA, the CDR3 is TGTGCCAGCAGCTTAGCCTGGGGCCCGACTAGCACAGATACGCAGTATTTT.

This clonotype appeared a few times. The J gene is TRBJ1-1, the V gene TRBV27; unclear D gene. Germline CDR1 and CDR2: MNHEY and SMNVEV (reference sequence). The CDR3 spans 16 residues. V lost 5 bases and J lost 6, with 22 bases in between. The chain's CDR3 is CASSPRGGYGWAEAFF. CDR3 in DNA: TGTGCCAGCAGTCCCCGCGGAGGCTACGGTTGGGCTGAAGCTTTCTTT.